This is a list of T cell receptor beta chains from one sample in a study of cytomegalovirus exposure and HLA in healthy donors. Profiled with immunoSEQ multiplex PCR; TCRdb holds only in-frame clones, not every one. In the table there are about 97,000 clones, around four fifths of which are singletons. The specimen sequenced was PBMCs. These receptors were taken from a man in his forties in good health and CMV-seronegative. Both conserved end residues are part of each CDR3. The order of the fields is V gene, D gene, J gene, clone size, CDR3 DNA, CDR3 protein. D genes are given only for firm matches. Size tells how often a clone was seen (once, few, many) or the class of an expanded clone, and some rows leave it out.

V gene: TRBV28
D gene: TRBD1
J gene: TRBJ1-1
clone size: -
CDR3 DNA: TGTGCCAGCAGTTTCCCACGGCAGGGGGCTCCGAACACTGAAGCTTTCTTT
CDR3 protein: CASSFPRQGAPNTEAFF

V gene: TRBV2
D gene: TRBD1
J gene: TRBJ2-7
clone size: -
CDR3 DNA: TGTGCCTGTAGCCGGGACAGGGTACAAGAGCAGTACTTC
CDR3 protein: CACSRDRVQEQYF

V gene: TRBV2
D gene: -
J gene: TRBJ1-5
clone size: -
CDR3 DNA: TGTGCCAGCAGTTCGGGGAATCAGCCCCAGCATTTT
CDR3 protein: CASSSGNQPQHF

V gene: TRBV4-2
D gene: -
J gene: TRBJ2-2
clone size: once
CDR3 DNA: TGTGCCAGCAGCCAAGATCCAGGGCGAAACACCGGGGAGCTGTTTTTT
CDR3 protein: CASSQDPGRNTGELFF

V gene: TRBV5-8
D gene: TRBD2
J gene: TRBJ2-4
clone size: -
CDR3 DNA: TGTGCCAGCAGCTTAGCCGGGGGGGGGAACATTCAGTACTTC
CDR3 protein: CASSLAGGGNIQYF

V gene: TRBV30
D gene: -
J gene: TRBJ1-1
clone size: -
CDR3 DNA: TGTGCCTGGAGAGTGGGGGGTTTAATGAACACTGAAGCTTTCTTT
CDR3 protein: CAWRVGGLMNTEAFF

V gene: TRBV5-1
D gene: -
J gene: TRBJ2-7
clone size: -
CDR3 DNA: TGCGCCAGCAGCTTTGACCCCGACGCGGCCTACGAGCAGTACTTC
CDR3 protein: CASSFDPDAAYEQYF

V gene: TRBV10-3
D gene: TRBD1
J gene: TRBJ2-7
clone size: -
CDR3 DNA: TGTGCCACCGAGGCCCCGGACAGGAGCTACGAGCAGTACTTC
CDR3 protein: CATEAPDRSYEQYF

V gene: TRBV7-9
D gene: TRBD1
J gene: TRBJ2-3
clone size: -
CDR3 DNA: TGTGCCAGCAGCGCCCGGGACAGCAACACAGATACGCAGTATTTT
CDR3 protein: CASSARDSNTDTQYF

V gene: TRBV19
D gene: -
J gene: TRBJ1-4
clone size: -
CDR3 DNA: TGTGCCAGTAGTATAAACAGCCGAGAAAAACTGTTTTTT
CDR3 protein: CASSINSREKLFF

V gene: TRBV6-1
D gene: TRBD1
J gene: TRBJ1-4
clone size: -
CDR3 DNA: TGTGCCAGCAGTGGACAGGGGGCGCGGGATGAAAAACTGTTTTTT
CDR3 protein: CASSGQGARDEKLFF

V gene: TRBV2
D gene: TRBD1
J gene: TRBJ1-1
clone size: -
CDR3 DNA: TGTGCCAGCAGGGTGCCCAGGACAGGGGGACAAAACACTGAAGCTTTCTTT
CDR3 protein: CASRVPRTGGQNTEAFF

V gene: TRBV4-3
D gene: -
J gene: TRBJ2-3
clone size: few
CDR3 DNA: TGCGCCAGCAGCCCCCTGAACCGGGACACAGCTAGCACAGATACGCAGTATTTT
CDR3 protein: CASSPLNRDTASTDTQYF

V gene: TRBV7-9
D gene: -
J gene: TRBJ2-1
clone size: once
CDR3 DNA: TGTGCCAGCAGCTACCCGCCCCGGAGCAGTTACAATGAGCAGTTCTTC
CDR3 protein: CASSYPPRSSYNEQFF

V gene: TRBV7-3
D gene: -
J gene: TRBJ1-6
clone size: -
CDR3 DNA: TGTGCCAGCAGCTCAGGACAGATCAATTCACCCCTCCACTTT
CDR3 protein: CASSSGQINSPLHF

V gene: TRBV2
D gene: -
J gene: TRBJ1-5
clone size: -
CDR3 DNA: TGTGCCAGCACACGGGGCAATCAGCCCCAGCATTTT
CDR3 protein: CASTRGNQPQHF

V gene: TRBV6-6
D gene: -
J gene: TRBJ2-5
clone size: -
CDR3 DNA: TGTGCCAGCAGTAGAAGGGACACGGAGCGGCAGACCCAGTACTTC
CDR3 protein: CASSRRDTERQTQYF

V gene: TRBV2
D gene: -
J gene: TRBJ1-1
clone size: -
CDR3 DNA: TGTGCCAGCAGTGTCCAGGGTCAGGGCGGCACTGAAGCTTTCTTT
CDR3 protein: CASSVQGQGGTEAFF

V gene: TRBV7-9
D gene: -
J gene: TRBJ2-3
clone size: few
CDR3 DNA: TGTGCCAGCAGCTTCGGTGCCATCAACACAGATACGCAGTATTTT
CDR3 protein: CASSFGAINTDTQYF

V gene: TRBV7-2
D gene: TRBD1
J gene: TRBJ1-1
clone size: -
CDR3 DNA: TGTGCCAGCAGGGGACAGCCCATGAACACTGAAGCTTTCTTT
CDR3 protein: CASRGQPMNTEAFF

V gene: TRBV27
D gene: -
J gene: TRBJ1-2
clone size: -
CDR3 DNA: TGTGCCAGCAGATCTGGCTTATGGAGCGTTAACTATGGCTACACCTTC
CDR3 protein: CASRSGLWSVNYGYTF

V gene: TRBV4-3
D gene: -
J gene: TRBJ1-3
clone size: -
CDR3 DNA: TGCGCCAGCAGCCAAGCTCGGTCTGGAAACACCATATATTTT
CDR3 protein: CASSQARSGNTIYF

V gene: TRBV9
D gene: TRBD1
J gene: TRBJ2-7
clone size: -
CDR3 DNA: TGTGCCAGCAGCGCGATGACAGGGCTTTCCTACGAGCAGTACTTC
CDR3 protein: CASSAMTGLSYEQYF

V gene: TRBV2
D gene: -
J gene: TRBJ1-5
clone size: once
CDR3 DNA: TGTGCCAGCAGTGATGAGAGTTATAGCAATCAGCCCCAGCATTTT
CDR3 protein: CASSDESYSNQPQHF

V gene: TRBV14
D gene: -
J gene: TRBJ1-6
clone size: -
CDR3 DNA: TGTGCCAGCAGCCAAGATCAGCGGTATTCACCCCTCCACTTT
CDR3 protein: CASSQDQRYSPLHF

V gene: TRBV11-2
D gene: -
J gene: TRBJ1-2
clone size: -
CDR3 DNA: TGTGCCAGCAGCTTGACAGCCTATGGCTACACCTTC
CDR3 protein: CASSLTAYGYTF

V gene: TRBV5-4
D gene: TRBD1
J gene: TRBJ2-7
clone size: -
CDR3 DNA: TGTGCCAGCAGCTTGGAGGACAGGGCTGAGCAGTACTTC
CDR3 protein: CASSLEDRAEQYF

V gene: TRBV9
D gene: TRBD1
J gene: TRBJ2-7
clone size: -
CDR3 DNA: TGTGCCAGCAGCGTAGAGGATGGGGGGACAGGGCCGGACGAGCAGTACTTC
CDR3 protein: CASSVEDGGTGPDEQYF

V gene: TRBV7-9
D gene: TRBD1
J gene: TRBJ1-2
clone size: -
CDR3 DNA: TGTGCCAGCAGCTTGGGGACAGGCGATTATGGCTACACCTTC
CDR3 protein: CASSLGTGDYGYTF

V gene: TRBV5-1
D gene: TRBD1
J gene: TRBJ2-7
clone size: few
CDR3 DNA: TGCGCCAGCAGTCGTACCGGGACAGGGAGCTCCTACGAGCAGTACTTC
CDR3 protein: CASSRTGTGSSYEQYF

V gene: TRBV5-1
D gene: -
J gene: TRBJ2-3
clone size: -
CDR3 DNA: TGCGCCAGCAGCTCCCAGGGTGTAGATACGCAGTATTTT
CDR3 protein: CASSSQGVDTQYF

V gene: TRBV7-3
D gene: TRBD2
J gene: TRBJ2-7
clone size: -
CDR3 DNA: TGTGCCAGCAGTCTCCGAGCGGGGTTCTCCTACGAGCAGTACTTC
CDR3 protein: CASSLRAGFSYEQYF

V gene: TRBV11-3
D gene: TRBD1
J gene: TRBJ2-7
clone size: -
CDR3 DNA: TGTGCCAGCGGACTGACAGGGGGGTTTTACGAGCAGTACTTC
CDR3 protein: CASGLTGGFYEQYF

V gene: TRBV7-3
D gene: -
J gene: TRBJ2-1
clone size: -
CDR3 DNA: TGTGCCAGCAGCTTAAATTCGGGGGACTGGTACAATGAGCAGTTCTTC
CDR3 protein: CASSLNSGDWYNEQFF

V gene: TRBV27
D gene: TRBD1
J gene: TRBJ2-4
clone size: -
CDR3 DNA: TGTGCCAGCAGTTCACTTGCCGGGACAGGGGTCCTTCAGTACTTC
CDR3 protein: CASSSLAGTGVLQYF

V gene: TRBV4-3
D gene: -
J gene: TRBJ2-1
clone size: -
CDR3 DNA: TGCGCCAGCAGCCAAGACGGGGTTGGGTTGTACAATGAGCAGTTCTTC
CDR3 protein: CASSQDGVGLYNEQFF

V gene: TRBV5-4
D gene: -
J gene: TRBJ1-2
clone size: -
CDR3 DNA: TGTGCCAGCAGCTTTCCTTCCGGCAGGGGATGGTATGGCTACACCTTC
CDR3 protein: CASSFPSGRGWYGYTF